One TCR beta chain is described in this entry. Its matching antigen is unknown. This sample is part of a study of graft-versus-host responses after intestinal transplantation. Whole-study context: For 2 to 4 years after anti-thymocyte globulin induction, all recipients took tacrolimus and steroids. The study's findings and limits: Early post-transplant HvG declines tracked with peak circulating GvH clone levels. The authors found GvH clones in recipient marrow, some appearing first in ileum or blood. The presence of high graft-versus-host to host-versus-graft clonal ratios in allografts characterized patients with graft-donor T cell macrochimerism.

Only in-frame clones appear in the TCRdb table, and some are missing; sequencing was by immunoSEQ multiplex PCR. The table has around 45,000 clones, approximately 94% seen once. With 0 bases removed from V and 1 base from J, the gap between germline ends came to 7 bases. The CDR3 runs to 14 residues. Germline lookup yields CDR1 LNHNV and CDR2 YYDKDF (reference sequence). The receptor was derived from a human patient who received an intestinal transplant, so some T cells may come from the graft donor. V and J are TRBV15 and TRBJ2-7; D is uncertain. The sample was PBMCs, taken 335 days after intestinal transplant. The CDR3, as DNA: TGTGCCACCAGCAGAGAGGGCGGTTCCTACGAGCAGTACTTC. As protein: CATSREGGSYEQYF.